This T cell receptor (beta chain) was sequenced for a study of shared clonotypes between healthy human individuals. Sequenced by immunoSEQ multiplex PCR; TCRdb stores in-frame clones only, minus some. The sample yields 950,000 to 1,300,000 clones, around 74% seen once. Those who donated, Caucasian adults without exception, all lived in Nashville, Tennessee. This TCR was sampled from a young man in good health. The sample taken for sequencing was memory CD4+ T cells sorted from blood. This sample's subset: CD45RA-negative fraction.

CDR3 DNA: TGTGCCAGCAGTGTCGACAGGGATCAGCCCCAGCATTTT. This codes for CASSVDRDQPQHF. The V call is TRBV2, the J call TRBJ1-5; 7 bases are shared with TRBD1. This CDR3 is built from 13 residues. The germline V gene has CDR1 SNHLY and CDR2 FYNNEI. Trimming took 4 bases from V and 5 from J; bases not matched to a gene: 2.